These T cell receptor beta chains were read from a single sample in a study of metastatic and nonmetastatic thyroid tumors. TCRdb used MiXCR to call clones anew from the PCR reads. Seen here are 31,000 or so clones, over 15% observed once, and the top ten hold approximately 4.8%. Sample: blood. Receptors were obtained from a female donor with papillary thyroid cancer or a benign thyroid nodule (not recorded which). Some clones in this sample may be carry-over from other donors' samples. CDR3s include the opening cysteine and the closing phenylalanine or tryptophan. The D gene is left open where the match is weak. Expanded clones are given a class, and other clones once, few, many or no size at all.

v_gene	d_gene	abundance	j_gene	CDR3aa	CDR3nt
TRBV3-1	TRBD2	many	TRBJ2-1	CASSQDSLAGASSYNEQFF	TGTGCCAGCAGCCAAGATTCCCTAGCGGGGGCCTCTTCCTACAATGAGCAGTTCTTC
TRBV12-3/TRBV12-4	.	many	TRBJ2-3	CASSPGGVGGVGAQYF	TGTGCCAGCAGCCCGGGCGGGGTGGGCGGCGTCGGGGCGCAGTATTTT
TRBV2	.	many	TRBJ2-6	CASLPDSGANVLIF	TGTGCCAGCCTCCCGGACTCTGGGGCCAACGTCCTGATTTTC
TRBV29-1	.	many	TRBJ1-2	CSYFVINYGYTF	TGCAGCTATTTTGTTATTAACTATGGCTACACCTTC
TRBV11-1	TRBD1	many	TRBJ2-7	CASRKDRDYEQYF	TGTGCCAGCCGGAAGGACAGGGACTACGAGCAGTACTTC
TRBV2	.	many	TRBJ1-5	CASSTDSNQPQHF	TGTGCCAGCAGTACAGATAGCAATCAGCCCCAGCATTTT
TRBV7-3	TRBD2	many	TRBJ2-7	CASSSGTSGQFDEQYF	TGTGCCAGCAGCTCCGGGACTAGCGGCCAATTCGACGAGCAGTACTTC
TRBV20-1	TRBD2	many	TRBJ2-2	CSALPGTSDTGELFF	TGCAGTGCTCTGCCCGGGACTAGCGACACCGGGGAGCTGTTTTTT
TRBV19	.	many	TRBJ1-2	CASSYARTGNYGYTF	TGTGCCAGTAGCTACGCTAGGACGGGAAACTATGGCTACACCTTC
TRBV7-9	TRBD1	.	TRBJ1-2	CASSQSQGANYGHTF	TGTGCCAGCAGCCAGAGCCAGGGGGCAAACTATGGCCACACCTTC
TRBV7-9	.	many	TRBJ2-3	CASWLSGTDTQYF	TGTGCCAGCTGGCTTAGCGGCACAGATACGCAGTATTTT
TRBV11-2	TRBD1	once	TRBJ1-1	CASSLYRGLSGEAFF	TGTGCCAGCAGCCTATACAGGGGGCTCAGTGGTGAAGCTTTCTTT
TRBV20-1	TRBD2	many	TRBJ2-3	CSAPRLAGLSLVDTQYF	TGCAGTGCTCCTAGACTAGCGGGGCTCTCCCTAGTCGATACGCAGTATTTT
TRBV30	TRBD1	many	TRBJ1-6	CAWSPQGSLHF	TGTGCCTGGAGTCCACAGGGGAGCCTCCACTTT
TRBV13	TRBD1	.	TRBJ1-6	CASSHSVDRLNSPLHF	TGTGCCAGCAGCCACAGTGTGGACAGGCTAAATTCACCCCTCCACTTT
TRBV12-3/TRBV12-4	.	medium-sized	TRBJ2-1	CASSLVGGSGYNEQFF	TGTGCCAGCAGTTTAGTAGGGGGGTCGGGCTACAATGAGCAGTTCTTC
TRBV10-3	.	.	TRBJ1-2	CAISPVYGYTF	TGTGCCATCTCACCCGTCTATGGCTACACCTTC
TRBV25-1	.	many	TRBJ2-2	CASSGHQNTGELFF	TGTGCCAGCAGCGGACACCAGAACACCGGGGAGCTGTTTTTT
TRBV6-1	TRBD1	few	TRBJ2-3	CASSPGQESDTQYF	TGTGCCAGCAGTCCGGGACAGGAGTCAGATACGCAGTATTTT
TRBV9	.	many	TRBJ2-7	CASSGRSSYEQYF	TGTGCCAGCAGCGGGCGGAGCTCCTACGAGCAGTACTTC
TRBV5-1	TRBD2	many	TRBJ2-3	CASSWTSGGSDTQYF	TGCGCCAGCAGCTGGACTAGCGGGGGATCGGATACGCAGTATTTT
TRBV19	.	few	TRBJ1-2	CASSIKGTQKYGYTF	TGTGCCAGTAGTATAAAGGGGACTCAGAAATATGGCTACACCTTC
TRBV5-6	.	many	TRBJ2-7	CASRSLGGPSYEQYF	TGTGCCAGCAGGTCACTAGGAGGCCCCTCCTACGAGCAGTACTTC
TRBV28	TRBD1	many	TRBJ1-2	CASQPGQGSYTF	TGTGCCAGCCAACCGGGACAGGGAAGCTACACCTTC
TRBV18	.	many	TRBJ2-3	CASSLKSTDTQYF	TGTGCCAGCTCACTCAAGAGCACAGATACGCAGTATTTT
TRBV20-1	TRBD2	many	TRBJ2-7	CSAKTSGPYEQYF	TGCAGTGCTAAGACTAGCGGGCCGTACGAGCAGTACTTC
TRBV5-1	TRBD1	many	TRBJ2-7	CASSLGTGTYEQYF	TGCGCCAGCAGCTTGGGGACAGGAACCTACGAGCAGTACTTC
TRBV13	.	many	TRBJ2-7	CASSLRRAGVPYEQYF	TGTGCCAGCAGCTTACGACGAGCAGGGGTCCCCTACGAGCAGTACTTC
TRBV7-9	TRBD1	many	TRBJ1-4	CASSSGTGEKLFF	TGTGCCAGCAGCTCCGGGACAGGGGAAAAACTGTTTTTT
TRBV11-1	TRBD2	many	TRBJ2-3	CASSPYSLAGVTDTQYF	TGTGCCAGCAGCCCATATTCACTAGCGGGAGTCACAGATACGCAGTATTTT
TRBV19	TRBD2	many	TRBJ2-7	CASSVGLAGASYEQYF	TGTGCCAGTAGTGTCGGACTAGCGGGAGCGAGCTACGAGCAGTACTTC
TRBV7-3	TRBD2	many	TRBJ2-1	CASSSQSGGAYNEQFF	TGTGCCAGCAGCTCACAAAGCGGGGGGGCCTACAATGAGCAGTTCTTC
TRBV7-9	.	.	TRBJ2-7	CASSLDRGRVEQYF	TGTGCCAGCAGCTTGGATCGGGGGCGCGTTGAGCAGTACTTC
TRBV27	.	.	TRBJ2-2	CASSLSGGVTGELFF	TGTGCCAGCAGTTTATCTGGGGGCGTCACCGGGGAGCTGTTTTTT
TRBV5-1	TRBD1	many	TRBJ2-1	CASSQGDRDNEQFF	TGCGCCAGCAGCCAAGGGGACAGGGACAATGAGCAGTTCTTC
TRBV12-3/TRBV12-4	TRBD1	many	TRBJ2-1	CASSPRDRGSEQFF	TGTGCCAGCAGCCCCAGAGACAGGGGGTCTGAGCAGTTCTTC
TRBV4-1	TRBD2	once	TRBJ2-1	CASSQGGRDRYNEQFF	TGCGCCAGCAGCCAAGGAGGGAGGGATCGGTACAATGAGCAGTTCTTC
TRBV20-1	TRBD2	.	TRBJ2-3	CSGLTSASTDTQYF	TGCAGTGGCCTCACTAGCGCGAGCACAGATACGCAGTATTTT